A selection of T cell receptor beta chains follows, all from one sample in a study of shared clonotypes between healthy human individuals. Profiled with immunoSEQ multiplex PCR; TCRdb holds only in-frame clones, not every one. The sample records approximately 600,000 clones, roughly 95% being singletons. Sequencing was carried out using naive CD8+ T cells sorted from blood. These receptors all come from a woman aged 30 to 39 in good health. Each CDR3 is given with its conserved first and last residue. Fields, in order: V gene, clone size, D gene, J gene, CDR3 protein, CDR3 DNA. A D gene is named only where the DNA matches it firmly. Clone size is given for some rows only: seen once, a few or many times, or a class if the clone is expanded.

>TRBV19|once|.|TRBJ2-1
CASSTMMGETYNEQFF
TGTGCCAGTAGTACCATGATGGGGGAGACCTACAATGAGCAGTTCTTC
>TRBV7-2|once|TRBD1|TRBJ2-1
CASSSTGGTYNEQFF
TGTGCCAGCAGCTCTACAGGGGGTACCTACAATGAGCAGTTCTTC
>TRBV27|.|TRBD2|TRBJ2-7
CASSFRGGYEQYF
TGTGCCAGCAGTTTTAGGGGAGGGTACGAGCAGTACTTC
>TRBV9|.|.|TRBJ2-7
CASSVGGSVYEQYF
TGTGCCAGCAGCGTAGGGGGATCAGTCTACGAGCAGTACTTC
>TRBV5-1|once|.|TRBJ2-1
CASSLWSDGNEQFF
TGCGCCAGCAGCCTTTGGTCAGATGGCAATGAGCAGTTCTTC
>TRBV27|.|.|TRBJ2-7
CASSLGVAPYEQYF
TGTGCCAGCAGTTTAGGCGTAGCGCCTTACGAGCAGTACTTC
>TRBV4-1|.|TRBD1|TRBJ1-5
CASSQVRLGTETNQPQHF
TGCGCCAGCAGCCAAGTCCGACTCGGGACAGAAACAAATCAGCCCCAGCATTTT
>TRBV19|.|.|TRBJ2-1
CASSISAAGDEQFF
TGTGCCAGTAGTATATCCGCCGCAGGCGATGAGCAGTTCTTC
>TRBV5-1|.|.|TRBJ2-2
CASSFTDWNTGELFF
TGCGCCAGCAGCTTCACGGACTGGAACACCGGGGAGCTGTTTTTT
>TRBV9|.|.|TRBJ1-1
CASSVIALTDGNTEAFF
TGTGCCAGCAGCGTAATTGCGCTAACCGACGGGAACACTGAAGCTTTCTTT
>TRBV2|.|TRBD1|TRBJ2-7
CASSEDRGHEQYF
TGTGCCAGCAGTGAGGACAGGGGCCACGAGCAGTACTTC
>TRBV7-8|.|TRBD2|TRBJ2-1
CASSRGTSGRDTNEQFF
TGTGCCAGCAGCCGTGGGACTAGCGGGAGGGACACCAATGAGCAGTTCTTC
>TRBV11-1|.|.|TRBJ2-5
CASSLATGEETQYF
TGTGCCAGCAGCTTGGCAACGGGAGAAGAGACCCAGTACTTC
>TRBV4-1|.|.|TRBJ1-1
CASSLGTRNTEAFF
TGCGCCAGCAGCCTCGGGACAAGGAACACTGAAGCTTTCTTT
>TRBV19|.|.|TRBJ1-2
CAAGTALGYTF
TGTGCCGCTGGGACGGCGTTAGGCTACACCTTC
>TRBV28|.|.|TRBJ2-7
CASSPASPYEQYF
TGTGCCAGCAGCCCTGCGAGTCCCTACGAGCAGTACTTC
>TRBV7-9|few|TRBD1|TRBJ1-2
CASSSGQDYGYTF
TGTGCCAGCAGCTCCGGACAGGACTATGGCTACACCTTC
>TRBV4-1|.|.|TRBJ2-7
CASSLLWPQGPYEQYF
TGCGCCAGCAGCCTTCTCTGGCCGCAGGGACCCTACGAGCAGTACTTC
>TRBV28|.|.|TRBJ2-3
CASSFQESTDTQYF
TGTGCCAGCAGTTTTCAGGAAAGCACAGATACGCAGTATTTT
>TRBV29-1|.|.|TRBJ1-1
CSVVGGSGEEAFF
TGCAGCGTTGTAGGGGGTTCAGGGGAAGAAGCTTTCTTT
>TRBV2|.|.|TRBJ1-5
CASSEFGGNNQPQHF
TGTGCCAGCAGTGAATTTGGGGGTAACAATCAGCCCCAGCATTTT
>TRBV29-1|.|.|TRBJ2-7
CSVAWGAGYEQYF
TGCAGCGTTGCATGGGGCGCGGGTTACGAGCAGTACTTC
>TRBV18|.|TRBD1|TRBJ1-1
CASSPGTANTEAFF
TGTGCCAGCTCACCAGGGACAGCCAACACTGAAGCTTTCTTT
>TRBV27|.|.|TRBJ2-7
CASSFLGKSQYEQYF
TGTGCCAGCAGTTTTCTGGGGAAATCGCAGTACGAGCAGTACTTC
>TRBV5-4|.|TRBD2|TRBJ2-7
CASSLGGRASTYEQYF
TGTGCCAGCAGCTTGGGCGGGAGGGCCTCAACCTACGAGCAGTACTTC
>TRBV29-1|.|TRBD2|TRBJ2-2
CSVATPGLSPTGELFF
TGCAGCGTTGCCACACCGGGACTAAGTCCGACCGGGGAGCTGTTTTTT
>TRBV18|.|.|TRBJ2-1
CASSLSWTDNNEQFF
TGTGCCAGCTCACTCTCCTGGACCGATAACAATGAGCAGTTCTTC
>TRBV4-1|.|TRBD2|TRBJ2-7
CASSPMDSGSRAYEQYF
TGCGCCAGCAGCCCGATGGATAGCGGGTCCCGGGCCTACGAGCAGTACTTC
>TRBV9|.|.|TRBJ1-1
CASSLGGIGDEAFF
TGTGCCAGCAGCCTGGGGGGTATCGGGGATGAAGCTTTCTTT
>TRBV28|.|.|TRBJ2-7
CASSFLGGLSYEQYF
TGTGCCAGCAGTTTTCTTGGCGGGCTCTCCTACGAGCAGTACTTC
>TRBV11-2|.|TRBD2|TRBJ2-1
CASSFLRGDEQFF
TGTGCCAGCAGCTTCCTCCGGGGGGATGAGCAGTTCTTC
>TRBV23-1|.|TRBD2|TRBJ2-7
CASSQGTSGIYEQYF
TGCGCCAGCAGTCAAGGGACTAGCGGGATCTACGAGCAGTACTTC
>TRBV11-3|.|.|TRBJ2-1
CASSKSGREYNEQFF
TGTGCCAGCAGCAAGTCCGGGAGAGAGTACAATGAGCAGTTCTTC
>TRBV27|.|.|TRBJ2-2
CASSPRWNTGELFF
TGTGCCAGCAGTCCCCGGTGGAACACCGGGGAGCTGTTTTTT
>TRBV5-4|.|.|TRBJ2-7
CASSLEARQSYEQYF
TGTGCCAGCAGCTTGGAAGCGCGGCAATCCTACGAGCAGTACTTC
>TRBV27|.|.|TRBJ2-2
CASSPVTLAYGELFF
TGTGCCAGCAGTCCCGTAACGTTGGCTTACGGGGAGCTGTTTTTT
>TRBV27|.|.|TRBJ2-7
CASSTNLQGLNYEQYF
TGTGCCAGCAGTACCAACCTACAGGGTCTTAATTACGAGCAGTACTTC
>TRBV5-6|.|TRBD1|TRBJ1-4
CASSSGYRGEKLFF
TGTGCCAGCAGCTCGGGATACAGGGGCGAAAAACTGTTTTTT
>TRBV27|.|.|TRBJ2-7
CASSLEGYSYEQYF
TGTGCCAGCAGTTTGGAAGGGTACTCCTACGAGCAGTACTTC
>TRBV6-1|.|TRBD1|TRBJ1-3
CASSEARNGEGAAGNTIYF
TGTGCCAGCAGTGAAGCGCGTAACGGGGAGGGGGCGGCTGGAAACACCATATATTTT
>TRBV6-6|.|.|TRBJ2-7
CASITDTYEQYF
TGTGCCAGCATCACGGACACCTACGAGCAGTACTTC
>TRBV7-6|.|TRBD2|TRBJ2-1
CASSLGVGTSPYNEQFF
TGTGCCAGCAGCTTAGGGGTCGGGACTAGCCCCTACAATGAGCAGTTCTTC